This section outlines one T cell receptor beta chain sequence together with its context. Its antigen is not identified. This entry is derived from a study of cytomegalovirus exposure and HLA in healthy donors. Points from the study as a whole: Through in vitro validation, three CMV-associated chains were shown to be specific for CMV antigens. Per a later analysis, 15,000 to 20,000 TCR beta sequences showed association with HLA alleles at 0.05 false discovery rate. It was taken for granted in presence/absence analyses that sequencing depth across donors was roughly uniform.

PCR employed 60 Vbeta and 13 Jbeta primers. Sequenced by immunoSEQ multiplex PCR; TCRdb stores in-frame clones only, minus some. The sample lists approximately 61,000 clones, 55% to 70% occurring once. Germline CDR1 is SGHRS and CDR2 is YFSETQ. CDR3 length: 15 residues. V shed 3 bases, J shed 7 bases, and the junction held 6 bases outside the gene matches. V and J are TRBV5-1 and TRBJ2-5, with 13 bases aligning to TRBD2. This TCR came from a woman aged 45-59 years in good health and CMV-seronegative. The sample comprised PBMCs. CDR3 region: CASSYGLAGEGTQYF. The DNA of the CDR3 is TGCGCCAGCAGCTACGGACTAGCGGGAGAAGGGACCCAGTACTTC.